The T cell receptor beta chain under discussion was sequenced for a study of shared clonotypes between healthy human individuals. As regards this clone: Its specificity is unknown. Other DNA sequences in the same sample also yield this CDR3.

Using immunoSEQ multiplex PCR, the repertoire was profiled, and TCRdb retains in-frame clones only, with some absent. This sample yields a few million clones, of which 90% to 95% are seen a single time; more than 0.12% belongs to the top ten. Overall study results and limits: In general, naive subsets displayed greater estimated richness than memory subsets did.

Sequencing was done on a sample of naive CD4+ T cells sorted from blood. Subset meaning: CD45RA+ positively selected. The TCR was taken from a man in his late teens or twenties in good health.

This CDR3 reads CASSLNRGETQYF. In DNA, the CDR3 is TGTGCCAGCAGCTTAAACAGGGGAGAGACCCAGTACTTC. J is TRBJ2-5 and V is TRBV11-2; 7 nucleotides agree with TRBD1. V lost 2 bases, J lost 4 bases, and 1 base stayed unmatched. This CDR3 spans 13 amino acids. The germline CDR1 and CDR2 sequences are SGHAT and FQNNGV.